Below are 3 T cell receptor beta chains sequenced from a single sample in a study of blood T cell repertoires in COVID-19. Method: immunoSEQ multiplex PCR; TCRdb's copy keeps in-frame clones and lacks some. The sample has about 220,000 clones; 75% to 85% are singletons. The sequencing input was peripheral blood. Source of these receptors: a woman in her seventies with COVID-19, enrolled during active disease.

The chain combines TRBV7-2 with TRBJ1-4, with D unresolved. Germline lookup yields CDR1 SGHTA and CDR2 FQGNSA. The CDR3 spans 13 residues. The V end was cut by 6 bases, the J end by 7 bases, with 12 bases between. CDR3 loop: CASSPMAGEKLFF. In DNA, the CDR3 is TGTGCCAGCAGTCCTATGGCAGGTGAAAAACTGTTTTTT. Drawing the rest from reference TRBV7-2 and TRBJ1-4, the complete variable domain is GAGVSQSPSNKVTEKGKDVELRCDPISGHTALYWYRQSLGQGLEFLIYFQGNSAPDKSGLPSDRFSAERTGGSVSTLTIQRTQQEDSAVYLCASSPMAGEKLFFGSGTQLSVL.

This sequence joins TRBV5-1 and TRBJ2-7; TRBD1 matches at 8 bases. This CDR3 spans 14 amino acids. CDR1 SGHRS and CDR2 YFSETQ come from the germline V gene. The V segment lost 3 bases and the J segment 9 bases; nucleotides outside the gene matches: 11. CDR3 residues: CASSSLGQGRGQYF. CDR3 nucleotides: TGCGCCAGCAGCTCCCTCGGACAGGGTAGGGGGCAGTACTTC.

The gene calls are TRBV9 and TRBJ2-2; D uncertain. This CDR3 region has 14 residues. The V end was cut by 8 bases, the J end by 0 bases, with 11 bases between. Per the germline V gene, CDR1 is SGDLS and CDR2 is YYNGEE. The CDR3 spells CASEPPANTGELFF. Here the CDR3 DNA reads TGTGCCAGTGAGCCACCGGCGAACACCGGGGAGCTGTTTTTT.